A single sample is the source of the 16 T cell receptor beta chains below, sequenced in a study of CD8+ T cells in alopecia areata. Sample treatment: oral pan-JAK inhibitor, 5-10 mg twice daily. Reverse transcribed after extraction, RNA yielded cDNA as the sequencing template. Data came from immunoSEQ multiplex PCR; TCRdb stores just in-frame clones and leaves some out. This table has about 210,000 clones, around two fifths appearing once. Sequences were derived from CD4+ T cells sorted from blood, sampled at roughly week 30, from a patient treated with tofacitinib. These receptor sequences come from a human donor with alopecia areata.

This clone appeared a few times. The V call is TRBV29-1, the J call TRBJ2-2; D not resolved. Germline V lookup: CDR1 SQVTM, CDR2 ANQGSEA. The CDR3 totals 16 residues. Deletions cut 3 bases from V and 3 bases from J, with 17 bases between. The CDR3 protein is CSVEAGGFLDTGELFF. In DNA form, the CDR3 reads TGCAGCGTTGAGGCAGGCGGCTTCCTTGACACCGGGGAGCTGTTTTTT.

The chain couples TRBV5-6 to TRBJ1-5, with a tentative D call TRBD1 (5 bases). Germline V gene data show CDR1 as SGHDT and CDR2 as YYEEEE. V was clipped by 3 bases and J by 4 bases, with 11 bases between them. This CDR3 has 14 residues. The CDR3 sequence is CASSSITGNQPQHF. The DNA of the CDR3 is TGTGCCAGCAGCTCGATTACAGGAAATCAGCCCCAGCATTTT. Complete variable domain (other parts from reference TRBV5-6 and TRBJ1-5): DAGVTQSPTHLIKTRGQQVTLRCSPKSGHDTVSWYQQALGQGPQFIFQYYEEEERQRGNFPDRFSGHQFPNYSSELNVNALLLGDSALYLCASSSITGNQPQHFGDGTRLSIL.

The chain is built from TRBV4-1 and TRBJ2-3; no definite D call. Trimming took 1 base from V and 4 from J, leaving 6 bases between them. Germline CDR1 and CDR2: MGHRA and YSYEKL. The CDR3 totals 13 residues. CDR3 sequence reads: CASSQALPDTQYF. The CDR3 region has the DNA TGCGCCAGCAGCCAAGCTCTTCCAGATACGCAGTATTTT.

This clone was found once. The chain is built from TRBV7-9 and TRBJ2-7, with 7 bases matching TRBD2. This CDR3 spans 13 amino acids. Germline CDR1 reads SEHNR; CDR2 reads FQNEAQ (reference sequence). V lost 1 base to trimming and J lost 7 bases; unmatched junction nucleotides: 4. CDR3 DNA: TGTGCCAGCAGCTTAGAGGGGCGGGGGGAGCAGTACTTC. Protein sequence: CASSLEGRGEQYF.

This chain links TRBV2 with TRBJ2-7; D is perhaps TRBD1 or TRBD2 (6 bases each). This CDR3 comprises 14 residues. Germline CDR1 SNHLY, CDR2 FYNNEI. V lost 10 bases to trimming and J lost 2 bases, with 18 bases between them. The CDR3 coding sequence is TGTGCCACAAAGGGGGAAGGAGGGCCCTACGAGCAGTACTTC. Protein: CATKGEGGPYEQYF.

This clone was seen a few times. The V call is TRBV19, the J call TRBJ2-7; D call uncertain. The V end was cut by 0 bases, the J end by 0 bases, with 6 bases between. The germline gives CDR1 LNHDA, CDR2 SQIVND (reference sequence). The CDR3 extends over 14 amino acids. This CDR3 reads CASSIDRASYEQYF. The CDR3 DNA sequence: TGTGCCAGTAGTATAGACCGGGCCTCCTACGAGCAGTACTTC.

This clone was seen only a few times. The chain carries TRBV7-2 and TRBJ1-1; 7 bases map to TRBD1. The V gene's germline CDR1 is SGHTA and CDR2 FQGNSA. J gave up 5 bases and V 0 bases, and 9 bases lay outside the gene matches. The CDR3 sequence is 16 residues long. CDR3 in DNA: TGTGCCAGCAGCTTAGCGGCAGGGGGGTTAAGGACTGAAGCTTTCTTT. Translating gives CASSLAAGGLRTEAFF. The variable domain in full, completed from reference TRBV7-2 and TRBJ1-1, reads GAGVSQSPSNKVTEKGKDVELRCDPISGHTALYWYRQSLGQGLEFLIYFQGNSAPDKSGLPSDRFSAERTGGSVSTLTIQRTQQEDSAVYLCASSLAAGGLRTEAFFGQGTRLTVV.

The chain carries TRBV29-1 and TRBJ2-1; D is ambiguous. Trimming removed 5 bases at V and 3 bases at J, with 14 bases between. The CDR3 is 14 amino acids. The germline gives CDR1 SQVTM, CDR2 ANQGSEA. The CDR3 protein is CSVIDPGGYNEQFF. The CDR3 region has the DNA TGCAGCGTTATTGACCCCGGCGGCTACAATGAGCAGTTCTTC.

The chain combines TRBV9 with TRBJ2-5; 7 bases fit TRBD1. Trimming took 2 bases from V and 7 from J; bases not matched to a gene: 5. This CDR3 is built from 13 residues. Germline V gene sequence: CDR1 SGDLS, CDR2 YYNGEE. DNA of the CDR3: TGTGCCAGCAGCGTGACAGGGAGTGGGACCCAGTACTTC. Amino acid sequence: CASSVTGSGTQYF.

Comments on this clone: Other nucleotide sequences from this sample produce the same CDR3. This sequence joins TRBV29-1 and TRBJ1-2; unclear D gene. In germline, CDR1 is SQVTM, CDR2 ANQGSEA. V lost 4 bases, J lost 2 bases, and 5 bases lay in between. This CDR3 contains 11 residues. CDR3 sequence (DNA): TGCAGCGTTGCGGGGAACTATGGCTACACCTTC. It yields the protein CSVAGNYGYTF.

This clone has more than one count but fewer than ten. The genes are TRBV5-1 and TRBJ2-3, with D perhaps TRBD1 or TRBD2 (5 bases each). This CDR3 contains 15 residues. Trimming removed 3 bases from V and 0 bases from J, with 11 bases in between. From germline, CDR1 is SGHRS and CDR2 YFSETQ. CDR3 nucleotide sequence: TGCGCCAGCAGCTCGAGGGGAGATAGCACAGATACGCAGTATTTT. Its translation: CASSSRGDSTDTQYF.

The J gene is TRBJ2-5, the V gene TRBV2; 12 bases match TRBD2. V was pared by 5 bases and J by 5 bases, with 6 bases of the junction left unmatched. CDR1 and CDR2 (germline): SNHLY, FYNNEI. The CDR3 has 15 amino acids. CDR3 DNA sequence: TGTGCCAGCAGTTCCGGGACTAGCGGGTTCGAGACCCAGTACTTC. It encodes CASSSGTSGFETQYF. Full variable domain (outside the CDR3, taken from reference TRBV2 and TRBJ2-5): EPEVTQTPSHQVTQMGQEVILRCVPISNHLYFYWYRQILGQKVEFLVSFYNNEISEKSEIFDDQFSVERPDGSNFTLKIRSTKLEDSAMYFCASSSGTSGFETQYFGPGTRLLVL.

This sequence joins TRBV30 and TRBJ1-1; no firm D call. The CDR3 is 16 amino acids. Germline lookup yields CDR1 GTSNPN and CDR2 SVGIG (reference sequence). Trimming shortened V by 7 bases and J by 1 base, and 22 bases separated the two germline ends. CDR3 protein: CAFLTSGWGRNTEAFF. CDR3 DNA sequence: TGTGCCTTCCTGACCTCGGGGTGGGGTCGGAACACTGAAGCTTTCTTT.

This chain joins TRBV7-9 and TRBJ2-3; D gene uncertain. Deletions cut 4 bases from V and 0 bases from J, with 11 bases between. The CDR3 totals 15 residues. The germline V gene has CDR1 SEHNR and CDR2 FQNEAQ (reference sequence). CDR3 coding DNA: TGTGCCAGCAGCTACAACCACCTTAGCACAGATACGCAGTATTTT. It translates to CASSYNHLSTDTQYF.

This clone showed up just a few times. CDR3 region: CASSLNTYSSSGANVLTF. In DNA, the CDR3 is TGTGCCAGCAGCCTCAACACATACTCCAGCTCTGGGGCCAACGTCCTGACTTTC. The V gene is TRBV7-2, the J gene TRBJ2-6; D uncertain. CDR1 SGHTA and CDR2 FQGNSA come from the germline V gene. The CDR3 contains 18 residues. V was clipped by 5 bases and J by 0 bases, with 17 bases between them.

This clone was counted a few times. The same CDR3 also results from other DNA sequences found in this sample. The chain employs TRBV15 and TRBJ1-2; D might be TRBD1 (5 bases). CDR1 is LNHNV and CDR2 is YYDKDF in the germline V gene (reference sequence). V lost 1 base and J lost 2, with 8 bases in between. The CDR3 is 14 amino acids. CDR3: CATSRGRGNYGYTF. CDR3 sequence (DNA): TGTGCCACCAGCAGAGGAAGGGGCAACTATGGCTACACCTTC.